Below are 21 T cell receptor beta chains sequenced from a single sample in a study of blood T cell repertoires in COVID-19. Profiling relied on immunoSEQ multiplex PCR, and the TCRdb table lists in-frame clones only, not all of them. The data contain some 200,000 clones, about 89% of them singletons. Sequenced sample: peripheral blood. The receptor set was obtained from a man aged 70-80 years with acute or convalescent COVID-19.

This clone was recorded once. The same CDR3 also results from other DNA sequences found in this sample. The rearrangement links TRBV19 to TRBJ1-5, with D unresolved. V was shortened by 5 bases and J by 6 bases, with 11 bases between the two germline ends. This CDR3 is built from 13 residues. Germline V CDR1 and CDR2: LNHDA, SQIVND (reference sequence). The CDR3 DNA reads as TGTGCCAGTAGTGCCCAAAGAGGTCAGCCCCAGCATTTT. Translation: CASSAQRGQPQHF. The whole variable domain, remainder taken from reference TRBV19 and TRBJ1-5, is DGGITQSPKYLFRKEGQNVTLSCEQNLNHDAMYWYRQDPGQGLRLIYYSQIVNDFQKGDIAEGYSVSREKKESFPLTVTSAQKNPTAFYLCASSAQRGQPQHFGDGTRLSIL.

V usage is TRBV27 and J usage is TRBJ2-7, with a tentative D call TRBD2 (5 bases). Germline CDR1 and CDR2: MNHEY and SMNVEV (reference sequence). The ends were cut back, 1 base at V and 2 bases at J, with 15 bases in the middle. This CDR3 has 16 residues. CDR3 coding DNA: TGTGCCAGCAGTTTATTCGGGGTCCTAGGGCCCTACGAGCAGTACTTC. Its translation is CASSLFGVLGPYEQYF.

This chain connects TRBV7-2 to TRBJ2-1, with D perhaps matching TRBD2 (5 bases). The V end was cut by 4 bases, the J end by 0 bases, with 13 bases between. Germline CDR1 reads SGHTA; CDR2 reads FQGNSA. The CDR3 is made up of 16 amino acids. The DNA for the CDR3 is TGTGCCAGCAGCTACCAAACGGGAAGCTCCTACAATGAGCAGTTCTTC. Protein product: CASSYQTGSSYNEQFF.

The gene calls are TRBV19 and TRBJ2-7; TRBD2 aligns across 8 bases. Germline values: CDR1 LNHDA, CDR2 SQIVND (reference sequence). Trimming cost V 7 bases and J 4 bases; bases outside gene matches: 9. CDR3 length equals 14 residues. Here the CDR3 reads CASTPGGDPYEQYF. CDR3 in DNA: TGTGCCAGTACTCCGGGAGGGGACCCGTACGAGCAGTACTTC.

The chain combines TRBV7-8 with TRBJ1-1; D not certain. The CDR3 totals 15 residues. The V gene's germline CDR1 is SGHVS and CDR2 FQNEAQ. V lost 5 bases and J lost 6, with 19 bases in between. CDR3 amino acids: CASSSLHGEGAEAFF. CDR3 DNA: TGTGCCAGCAGCAGTTTACATGGGGAGGGCGCTGAAGCTTTCTTT. Full variable domain (remainder filled in from reference TRBV7-8 and TRBJ1-1): GAGVSQSPRYKVAKRGQDVALRCDPISGHVSLFWYQQALGQGPEFLTYFQNEAQLDKSGLPSDRFFAERPEGSVSTLKIQRTQQEDSAVYLCASSSLHGEGAEAFFGQGTRLTVV.

The CDR3 DNA reads as TGTGCCAGCAGCGGAATCCCAACCCGGGACAGGCAGTATTTT. The encoded protein is CASSGIPTRDRQYF. This rearrangement joins TRBV28 to TRBJ2-3, with 7 nucleotides matching TRBD1. V lost 6 bases and J lost 11; bases outside the gene matches: 14. Germline loops: CDR1 MDHEN, CDR2 SYDVKM. The CDR3 spans 14 residues.

CDR3 nucleotide sequence: TGTGCCACGGGAGACAGTTCCGGGGCCAACGTCCTGACTTTC. Protein product: CATGDSSGANVLTF. V is TRBV10-3 and J is TRBJ2-6; TRBD2 is a possible D gene (6 bases). Germline V gene lookup returns CDR1 ENHRY and CDR2 SYGVKD. Trimming shortened V by 10 bases and J by 4 bases, and 14 bases separated the two germline ends. The CDR3 length is 14 residues.

The chain's CDR3 is CASTLTGYPYNEQFF. CDR3 in DNA: TGCGCCAGCACCCTAACAGGTTACCCCTACAATGAGCAGTTCTTC. The chain is built from TRBV4-1 and TRBJ2-1; D perhaps matches TRBD1 (5 bases). The germline CDR1 and CDR2 sequences are MGHRA and YSYEKL. Trimming shortened V by 7 bases and J by 2 bases, and 15 bases separated the two germline ends. This CDR3 spans 15 amino acids.

This chain uses TRBV2 with TRBJ2-7, with TRBD2 as a possible D gene (6 bases). The germline V and J ends were trimmed by 3 bases and 2 bases, with 20 bases remaining between them. Germline lookup yields CDR1 SNHLY and CDR2 FYNNEI. The CDR3 extends over 17 amino acids. The DNA of the CDR3 is TGTGCCAGCAGTGACCCCACCGGGGGACCGAAGGCCTACGAGCAGTACTTC. It specifies CASSDPTGGPKAYEQYF.

The V call is TRBV2, the J call TRBJ1-6; 8 positions agree with TRBD1. With V trimmed by 4 bases and J by 9 bases, 5 bases remained unmatched. Germline CDR1 SNHLY, CDR2 FYNNEI. CDR3 length equals 14 residues. The CDR3 region has the DNA TGTGCCAGCAGTGTAAGACAGGGGATTTCACCCCTCCACTTT. Its protein is CASSVRQGISPLHF.

The gene calls are TRBV6-1 and TRBJ2-7; a possible D gene is TRBD2 (6 bases). The germline V gene has CDR1 MNHNS and CDR2 SASEGT. V was trimmed by 2 bases and J by 1 base, leaving 12 bases between them. This CDR3 region has 15 residues. CDR3 sequence: CASSELGGFSYEQYF. The CDR3 region has the DNA TGTGCCAGCAGTGAACTCGGGGGTTTTTCCTACGAGCAGTACTTC.

The chain couples TRBV5-6 to TRBJ2-5, with D perhaps TRBD2 (5 bases). The germline V gene has CDR1 SGHDT and CDR2 YYEEEE. This CDR3 is built from 13 residues. V dropped 2 bases and J dropped 4 bases, with 9 bases sitting between them. The CDR3 sequence: CASSFGLPETQYF. The CDR3 DNA sequence: TGTGCCAGCAGCTTCGGACTGCCAGAGACCCAGTACTTC.

This sequence joins TRBV5-1 and TRBJ1-2; 12 bases line up with TRBD1. V trimming: 3 bases; J trimming: 8 bases; junction bases outside the gene matches: 5. CDR1 is SGHRS, CDR2 YFSETQ, per germline. The CDR3 totals 14 residues. CDR3 DNA sequence: TGCGCCAGCAGCTCGATGGGACAGGGGGCCGGCTACACCTTC. As protein: CASSSMGQGAGYTF.

The chain carries TRBV7-2 and TRBJ2-1; D is possibly TRBD1 (5 bases). Germline CDR1 and CDR2: SGHTA and FQGNSA. Between the trimmed V and J ends, which lost 3 bases and 5 bases, there was a span of 11 bases. The CDR3 totals 14 residues. CDR3 sequence reads: CASSLISRDNEQFF. The CDR3 bases are TGTGCCAGCAGCTTGATTAGCAGGGACAATGAGCAGTTCTTC.

V usage is TRBV19 and J usage is TRBJ1-1, with no clear D. The CDR3 is 15 amino acids. Trimming left V 5 bases short and J 4 bases short, with 17 bases between. Germline V CDR1 and CDR2: LNHDA, SQIVND (reference sequence). In nucleotides, the CDR3 is TGTGCCAGTAGTCCCACCCCATCTCGGGGCACTGAAGCTTTCTTT. It encodes CASSPTPSRGTEAFF.

The chain joins TRBV19 to TRBJ2-1, with D tentatively TRBD2 (5 bases). The CDR3 runs to 15 residues. Trimming stripped 3 bases from V and 1 base from J, with 10 bases between. The germline V gene has CDR1 LNHDA and CDR2 SQIVND (reference sequence). CDR3 region: CASSMIGMSYNEQFF. The DNA of the CDR3 is TGTGCCAGTAGTATGATCGGGATGTCCTACAATGAGCAGTTCTTC.

Only a few counts were recorded for this clone. This chain links TRBV9 with TRBJ1-6; D gene unclear. Germline V gene data show CDR1 as SGDLS and CDR2 as YYNGEE. CDR3 length: 15 residues. V lost 4 bases to trimming and J lost 8 bases, with 16 bases between them. The CDR3 coding sequence is TGTGCCAGCAGCCCGACACCCGGAAGGCATTCACCCCTCCACTTT. This sequence encodes CASSPTPGRHSPLHF.

The chain is built from TRBV27 and TRBJ1-4; D may be TRBD1 (5 bases). The germline V gene has CDR1 MNHEY and CDR2 SMNVEV (reference sequence). V was pared by 9 bases and J by 8 bases, with 16 bases between. This CDR3 has 13 residues. CDR3 amino acids: CARIRNSGEKLFF. The CDR3, as DNA: TGTGCCAGAATACGAAACTCAGGGGAAAAACTGTTTTTT.

The V and J genes are TRBV5-1 and TRBJ2-2, with D possibly being TRBD1 (6 bases). From germline, CDR1 is SGHRS and CDR2 YFSETQ. V was trimmed by 3 bases and J by 4 bases, leaving 10 bases between them. This CDR3 region has 14 residues. In nucleotides, the CDR3 is TGCGCCAGCAGCTCCCAGGGGAGCACCGGGGAGCTGTTTTTT. It codes for CASSSQGSTGELFF.

This chain links TRBV7-2 with TRBJ2-3; a weak D match, TRBD2 (5 bases). V was shortened by 1 base and J by 3 bases, with 14 bases between the two germline ends. This CDR3 is 16 amino acids long. CDR1 is SGHTA, CDR2 FQGNSA, per germline. The chain's CDR3 is CASSLVRTRETDTQYF. In DNA, the CDR3 is TGTGCCAGCAGCTTAGTTCGCACTAGGGAGACAGATACGCAGTATTTT.

The gene calls are TRBV5-1 and TRBJ1-1; D is unclear. The length of the CDR3 is 15 residues. Germline V lookup: CDR1 SGHRS, CDR2 YFSETQ. Trimming cost V 0 bases and J 3 bases, with 12 bases left between them. The CDR3 is CASSLEAPTDTEAFF. The CDR3 region has the DNA TGCGCCAGCAGCTTGGAAGCACCCACGGACACTGAAGCTTTCTTT.